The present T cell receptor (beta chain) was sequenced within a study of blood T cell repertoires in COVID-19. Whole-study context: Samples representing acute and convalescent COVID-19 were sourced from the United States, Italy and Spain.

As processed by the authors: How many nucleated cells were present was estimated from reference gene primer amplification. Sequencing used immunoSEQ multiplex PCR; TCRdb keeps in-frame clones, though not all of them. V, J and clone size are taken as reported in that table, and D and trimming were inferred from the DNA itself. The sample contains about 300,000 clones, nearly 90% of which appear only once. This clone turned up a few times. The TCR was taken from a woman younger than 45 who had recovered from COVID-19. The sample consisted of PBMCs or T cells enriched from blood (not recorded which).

DNA of the CDR3: TGTGCCAGCAGAACAACAGGGGACTATGGCTACACCTTC. Translated, it gives CASRTTGDYGYTF. V and J are TRBV3-1 (or the pseudogene TRBV3-2) and TRBJ1-2, with TRBD1 identical over 7 bases. The CDR3 runs 13 residues. V shed 6 bases and J 3 bases; nucleotides not matched to a gene: 4. Germline CDR1 reads LGHDT; CDR2 reads YNNKEL (reference sequence).